This is a list of T cell receptor beta chains from one sample in a study of shared clonotypes between healthy human individuals. Method: immunoSEQ multiplex PCR; TCRdb's copy keeps in-frame clones and lacks some. Of 450,000 to 500,000 clones in the sample, around 80% were seen once. The specimen sequenced was PBMCs. Receptor source: a woman aged 40 to 49 in good health. Some clones in this sample may be carry-over from other donors' samples. The CDR3 runs from the conserved cysteine through the conserved F or W. A D gene is named only where the DNA matches it firmly. Only part of the rows carry a size: once, few, many, or a class if the clone is expanded.

CDR3aa,CDR3nt,len,abundance,v_gene,j_gene,d_gene
CASRDRETIQAKNIQYF,TGTGCCAGCCGGGACAGAGAAACTATCCAAGCCAAAAACATTCAGTACTTC,17,.,TRBV2,TRBJ2-4,TRBD1
CASSQDWRSGIDYNEQFF,TGCGCCAGCAGCCAAGATTGGAGAAGCGGGATCGATTACAATGAGCAGTTCTTC,18,.,TRBV4-3,TRBJ2-1,TRBD2
CSASAFTEAFF,TGCAGTGCTAGTGCTTTCACTGAAGCTTTCTTT,11,.,TRBV20-1,TRBJ1-1,.
CASSFLSTGELFF,TGTGCCAGCAGTTTCTTATCCACCGGGGAGCTGTTTTTT,13,.,TRBV28,TRBJ2-2,.
CASSISRNNQPQHF,TGTGCCAGTAGTATTTCCAGAAATAATCAGCCCCAGCATTTT,14,once,TRBV19,TRBJ1-5,.
CASSGDKNSNQPQHF,TGTGCCAGCAGTGGGGACAAAAATAGCAATCAGCCCCAGCATTTT,15,.,TRBV6-1,TRBJ1-5,.
CASSFSGQGNIQYF,TGCGCCAGCAGCTTCTCGGGACAGGGGAACATTCAGTACTTC,14,.,TRBV5-1,TRBJ2-4,TRBD1
CASSQSRASITPEQFF,TGCGCCAGCAGCCAAAGTAGGGCTAGTATCACCCCTGAGCAGTTCTTC,16,.,TRBV4-1,TRBJ2-1,.
CASSLGVNYGYTF,TGTGCCAGCAGTTTAGGGGTAAACTATGGCTACACCTTC,13,.,TRBV28,TRBJ1-2,.
CASSPGTANTEAFF,TGTGCCAGCAGTCCCGGGACAGCGAACACTGAAGCTTTCTTT,14,.,TRBV7-8,TRBJ1-1,TRBD1
CASSYWGASDTQYF,TGTGCCAGCAGCTATTGGGGGGCTTCAGATACGCAGTATTTT,14,.,TRBV11-3,TRBJ2-3,.
CASSFSPGDTGELFF,TGTGCCAGCAGCTTTTCACCAGGTGACACCGGGGAGCTGTTTTTT,15,.,TRBV11-1,TRBJ2-2,.
CASSVAVDTGELFF,TGTGCCAGCAGCGTAGCTGTGGACACCGGGGAGCTGTTTTTT,14,.,TRBV9,TRBJ2-2,.
CASSQRTTVEQFF,TGTGCCAGCAGCCAACGGACCACGGTCGAGCAGTTCTTC,13,.,TRBV4-2,TRBJ2-1,.
CASSEHSPDEKLFF,TGTGCCAGCAGTGAACACAGCCCTGATGAAAAACTGTTTTTT,14,many,TRBV25-1,TRBJ1-4,.
CASSRGTEQEPQHF,TGTGCCAGCAGTAGGGGGACAGAGCAGGAGCCCCAGCATTTT,14,.,TRBV2,TRBJ1-5,TRBD1
CASSGAGANVLTF,TGTGCCAGCAGCGGGGCTGGGGCCAACGTCCTGACTTTC,13,.,TRBV9,TRBJ2-6,.
CASTGQGTNTEAFF,TGTGCCAGTACGGGACAGGGAACAAACACTGAAGCTTTCTTT,14,.,TRBV25-1,TRBJ1-1,TRBD1
CASSSSRTSPPDTQYF,TGTGCCAGCAGTTCTAGTCGGACTAGCCCCCCAGATACGCAGTATTTT,16,.,TRBV27,TRBJ2-3,TRBD2
CSVGQAPTEAFF,TGCAGCGTTGGACAGGCCCCCACTGAAGCTTTCTTT,12,few,TRBV29-1,TRBJ1-1,.
CASSLAAGGPPDTQYF,TGCGCCAGCAGCTTGGCCGCGGGAGGGCCCCCAGATACGCAGTATTTT,16,.,TRBV5-1,TRBJ2-3,TRBD2
CASSPSRRSTDTQYF,TGTGCCAGCTCACCCAGCAGACGAAGCACAGATACGCAGTATTTT,15,once,TRBV18,TRBJ2-3,.
CASSEAVRAKKQPQHF,TGTGCCAGCAGTGAAGCTGTCAGGGCGAAAAAACAGCCCCAGCATTTT,16,.,TRBV6-1,TRBJ1-5,.
CASSVAGSIPDTQYF,TGTGCCAGCAGCGTAGCCGGGAGTATTCCAGATACGCAGTATTTT,15,once,TRBV9,TRBJ2-3,.
CASSSGQGRPETQYF,TGCGCCAGCAGCTCCGGACAGGGGAGGCCAGAGACCCAGTACTTC,15,.,TRBV5-1,TRBJ2-5,TRBD1
CASSLRGGGNQPQHF,TGTGCCAGCAGTTTAAGAGGGGGGGGCAATCAGCCCCAGCATTTT,15,.,TRBV28,TRBJ1-5,.
CASSLGFANTGELFF,TGCGCCAGCAGCCTAGGGTTCGCGAACACCGGGGAGCTGTTTTTT,15,few,TRBV5-1,TRBJ2-2,.
CASTHSVGELFF,TGTGCCAGCACCCATTCGGTCGGGGAGCTGTTTTTT,12,.,TRBV6-5,TRBJ2-2,.
CASSLRNEKLFF,TGTGCCAGCAGCTTACGTAATGAAAAACTGTTTTTT,12,.,TRBV7-6,TRBJ1-4,.
CASSPTGSVTEAFF,TGTGCCAGCAGCCCGACAGGGTCGGTCACTGAAGCTTTCTTT,14,.,TRBV7-9,TRBJ1-1,TRBD1
CASSSLTSGREETQYF,TGTGCCAGCAGTTCCCTAACTAGCGGGAGGGAGGAGACCCAGTACTTC,16,.,TRBV27,TRBJ2-5,TRBD2
CASSLLAGVNEQFF,TGTGCCAGCAGCTTACTAGCGGGAGTCAATGAGCAGTTCTTC,14,many,TRBV5-6,TRBJ2-1,TRBD2
CASSSRQSSYEQYF,TGTGCCAGCAGCTCGAGACAGAGCTCCTACGAGCAGTACTTC,14,.,TRBV9,TRBJ2-7,.
CASSSRANEKLFF,TGTGCCAGCAGTTCACGGGCTAATGAAAAACTGTTTTTT,13,.,TRBV6-5,TRBJ1-4,.
CASSLVPGGKLYNEQFF,TGTGCCAGCAGCTTAGTCCCAGGGGGCAAGTTGTACAATGAGCAGTTCTTC,17,.,TRBV7-2,TRBJ2-1,TRBD1
CVRSPQETQYF,TGTGTCAGAAGCCCACAAGAGACCCAGTACTTC,11,once,TRBV7-5,TRBJ2-5,.
CASSELSGRGSNEQFF,TGTGCCAGCAGTGAACTTAGCGGGAGGGGCTCCAATGAGCAGTTCTTC,16,.,TRBV6-1,TRBJ2-1,TRBD2
CASRPSGRAYEQFF,TGTGCCAGCAGACCTAGCGGGAGGGCCTATGAGCAGTTCTTC,14,.,TRBV9,TRBJ2-1,TRBD2